This paragraph covers one T cell receptor (beta chain) sequence. Its antigen is unknown. The template was RNA from unsorted bulk tissue. This non-tumor lung sample came from over 3 cm beyond the tumor edge. Chemotherapy-naive patients with new lung cancer underwent thoracic surgery in China, August–November 2014. Looked up from germline, CDR1 is DFQATT and CDR2 is SNEGSKA (reference sequence). V lost 3 bases, J lost 0 bases, and 8 bases stayed unmatched. The CDR3 has 16 amino acids. A modified ARM-PCR protocol with three rounds of nested PCR amplified TCRbeta. TCRdb re-analysed the multiplex PCR reads in MiXCR, keeping a single row per CDR3 protein. The data hold some 99,000 distinct CDR3 sequences, with 62% observed a single time. This specimen belongs to a study of tumor and adjacent non-tumor tissue in lung cancer. Looking at the study overall: Some 4.1 million productive TCRbeta reads were obtained per sample on average. Findings of the study overall: Higher tumor TCR diversity was associated with shorter survival. Tumor tissue had significantly higher TCR diversity than normal lung.

The receptor was derived from a man in his sixties with non-small cell lung cancer. This chain connects TRBV20-1 to TRBJ2-5; 9 bases match TRBD2. Input material: distant non-tumor lung tissue. The CDR3 sequence: CSASPLLAGYQETQYF. DNA for the CDR3: TGCAGTGCTAGCCCGCTGCTAGCGGGGTACCAAGAGACCCAGTACTTC.